The T cell receptor beta chain described here comes from a study of shared clonotypes between healthy human individuals. The overall study: Ranging from 18 to 49 in age, donors were a couple of women and three men. Whole-study results and caveats: Generation probability values for non-shared clonotypes were lower than those for clonotypes shared by all four donors. Few donors limited the genetic and exposure-history diversity represented.

TCRdb's copy holds only in-frame clones and misses some; the assay was immunoSEQ multiplex PCR. In the table there are around 2,000,000 clones, about 93% of which are singletons. Naive CD8 cells lacked CD45RO, underwent positive selection for CCR7 and left out terminally differentiated effector memory CD45RA+ cells. Donors, without exception, were Caucasian adults residing in Nashville, Tennessee. On this clone itself: Its antigen remains unidentified.

This CDR3 region has 14 residues. The germline gives CDR1 LGHNA, CDR2 YSLEER. V was cut by 3 bases and J by 6 bases, with 11 bases left in between. The clonotype originates from a man younger than 30 in good health. Some clones in this sample may be carry-over from other donors' samples. The V and J genes are TRBV4-3 and TRBJ2-2, with a weak D call TRBD1 (5 bases). What was sequenced was naive CD8+ T cells from PBMCs. The CDR3 here is CASSHGRGAGELFF. The CDR3 bases are TGCGCCAGCAGCCATGGAAGGGGTGCCGGGGAGCTGTTTTTT.